These T cell receptor beta chains were read from a single sample in a study of beta chain features in type 1 diabetes. Repertoires were generated with immunoSEQ multiplex PCR, while TCRdb's copy carries only in-frame clones and drops some. Here the sample spans around 40,000 clones, roughly 67% being singletons. Sequencing input: Tregs from blood. Every receptor here comes from a woman aged 25 to 39 in good health. CDR3s include the opening cysteine and the closing phenylalanine or tryptophan. A D gene is named only where the DNA matches it firmly. The size entry is marked missing in some rows and otherwise reads once, few, many or a size class.

CDR3aa: CASSLMGASGVGRETQYF
CDR3nt: TGTGCCAGCAGTTTAATGGGGGCTAGCGGAGTGGGCAGAGAGACCCAGTACTTC
v_gene: TRBV28
j_gene: TRBJ2-5
abundance: few
d_gene: NA

CDR3aa: CSVEGLGLAAGELFF
CDR3nt: TGCAGCGTTGAAGGGCTGGGACTAGCGGCCGGGGAGCTGTTTTTT
v_gene: TRBV29-1
j_gene: TRBJ2-2
abundance: NA
d_gene: TRBD2

CDR3aa: CASRSGLTLTDTQYF
CDR3nt: TGCGCCAGCCGCTCGGGGTTGACCCTCACAGATACGCAGTATTTT
v_gene: TRBV5-1
j_gene: TRBJ2-3
abundance: NA
d_gene: NA

CDR3aa: CASSLASGSETQYF
CDR3nt: TGTGCCAGCAGCTTGGCTAGCGGGAGTGAGACCCAGTACTTC
v_gene: TRBV5-4
j_gene: TRBJ2-5
abundance: NA
d_gene: TRBD2

CDR3aa: CAISQTSVHTGELFF
CDR3nt: TGTGCCATCAGCCAAACTAGCGTCCACACCGGGGAGCTGTTTTTT
v_gene: TRBV10-3
j_gene: TRBJ2-2
abundance: few
d_gene: TRBD2

CDR3aa: CASSLGGSYNEQFF
CDR3nt: TGCGCCAGCAGCTTGGGTGGTAGCTACAATGAGCAGTTCTTC
v_gene: TRBV5-1
j_gene: TRBJ2-1
abundance: NA
d_gene: NA

CDR3aa: CASRYSGSETQYF
CDR3nt: TGTGCCAGCAGATATAGCGGGAGCGAGACCCAGTACTTC
v_gene: TRBV28
j_gene: TRBJ2-5
abundance: NA
d_gene: TRBD2

CDR3aa: CAISPTGTSGKNEQYF
CDR3nt: TGTGCCATCAGTCCGACCGGGACTAGCGGGAAAAACGAGCAGTACTTC
v_gene: TRBV10-3
j_gene: TRBJ2-7
abundance: NA
d_gene: TRBD2

CDR3aa: CASSRTGTSGVGSYEQYF
CDR3nt: TGCGCCAGCAGCAGAACCGGGACTAGCGGAGTGGGCTCCTACGAGCAGTACTTC
v_gene: TRBV5-1
j_gene: TRBJ2-7
abundance: NA
d_gene: TRBD2

CDR3aa: CASSTASGTSDGNEQFF
CDR3nt: TGCGCCAGCAGCACTGCCTCCGGGACTAGCGATGGCAATGAGCAGTTCTTC
v_gene: TRBV5-1
j_gene: TRBJ2-1
abundance: NA
d_gene: TRBD2

CDR3aa: CASRRQMNTEAFF
CDR3nt: TGTGCCAGCAGGAGACAGATGAACACTGAAGCTTTCTTT
v_gene: TRBV28
j_gene: TRBJ1-1
abundance: NA
d_gene: NA

CDR3aa: CASSPTEREQYF
CDR3nt: TGTGCCAGCTCACCTACCGAGCGGGAGCAGTATTTT
v_gene: TRBV18
j_gene: TRBJ2-3
abundance: NA
d_gene: TRBD2

CDR3aa: CSVEYLAKNIQYF
CDR3nt: TGCAGCGTTGAATATCTAGCCAAAAACATTCAGTACTTC
v_gene: TRBV29-1
j_gene: TRBJ2-4
abundance: NA
d_gene: NA

CDR3aa: CASSPGAGDTERGGYTF
CDR3nt: TGTGCCAGCAGCCCGGGAGCCGGGGACACGGAGCGGGGAGGCTACACCTTC
v_gene: TRBV14
j_gene: TRBJ1-2
abundance: NA
d_gene: NA

CDR3aa: CASSFVGQGAYEQYF
CDR3nt: TGTGCCAGCAGTTTTGTGGGACAGGGGGCCTACGAGCAGTACTTC
v_gene: TRBV28
j_gene: TRBJ2-7
abundance: few
d_gene: TRBD1

CDR3aa: CASSRQSSTDTQYF
CDR3nt: TGTGCCAGCAGTAGACAGTCTAGCACAGATACGCAGTATTTT
v_gene: TRBV25-1
j_gene: TRBJ2-3
abundance: NA
d_gene: NA

CDR3aa: CSVELGTDTQYF
CDR3nt: TGCAGCGTTGAGCTAGGCACAGATACGCAGTATTTT
v_gene: TRBV29-1
j_gene: TRBJ2-3
abundance: NA
d_gene: NA

CDR3aa: CASFPSGEGHNEQFF
CDR3nt: TGTGCCAGCTTCCCCTCGGGGGAGGGCCACAATGAGCAGTTCTTC
v_gene: TRBV28
j_gene: TRBJ2-1
abundance: NA
d_gene: TRBD2

CDR3aa: CASRGTSGRTSEQFF
CDR3nt: TGTGCCAGCAGAGGGACTAGCGGACGGACAAGTGAGCAGTTCTTC
v_gene: TRBV25-1
j_gene: TRBJ2-1
abundance: NA
d_gene: TRBD2

CDR3aa: CASSLARLAGGETQYF
CDR3nt: TGTGCCAGCAGCTTAGCTCGACTAGCGGGGGGGGAGACCCAGTACTTC
v_gene: TRBV7-2
j_gene: TRBJ2-5
abundance: NA
d_gene: TRBD2

CDR3aa: CASSPIVYQETQYF
CDR3nt: TGCGCCAGCAGCCCGATAGTGTACCAAGAGACCCAGTACTTC
v_gene: TRBV5-1
j_gene: TRBJ2-5
abundance: few
d_gene: NA

CDR3aa: CASSPPDRGSYNEQFF
CDR3nt: TGTGCCAGCAGCCCGCCAGACAGGGGCTCCTACAATGAGCAGTTCTTC
v_gene: TRBV28
j_gene: TRBJ2-1
abundance: NA
d_gene: TRBD1

CDR3aa: CASKEAGGPTGELFF
CDR3nt: TGCGCCAGCAAGGAGGCGGGAGGGCCCACCGGGGAGCTGTTTTTT
v_gene: TRBV5-1
j_gene: TRBJ2-2
abundance: NA
d_gene: TRBD2

CDR3aa: CASSLVSGAYEQYF
CDR3nt: TGCGCCAGCAGCTTGGTTAGCGGGGCCTACGAGCAGTACTTC
v_gene: TRBV5-1
j_gene: TRBJ2-7
abundance: few
d_gene: TRBD2

CDR3aa: CASSSSGTGAGNTIYF
CDR3nt: TGTGCCAGCAGCTCCTCCGGGACAGGGGCTGGAAACACCATATATTTT
v_gene: TRBV7-9
j_gene: TRBJ1-3
abundance: NA
d_gene: TRBD1

CDR3aa: CASSLVATGGIGYTF
CDR3nt: TGCGCCAGCAGCTTGGTCGCGACAGGGGGCATTGGCTACACCTTC
v_gene: TRBV5-1
j_gene: TRBJ1-2
abundance: NA
d_gene: TRBD1

CDR3aa: CASSLALTGGDNTEAFF
CDR3nt: TGTGCCAGCAGCTTGGCCTTGACAGGGGGCGACAACACTGAAGCTTTCTTT
v_gene: TRBV5-4
j_gene: TRBJ1-1
abundance: once
d_gene: TRBD1

CDR3aa: CASSPTGVTDTQYF
CDR3nt: TGTGCCAGCTCACCAACGGGAGTGACAGATACGCAGTATTTT
v_gene: TRBV18
j_gene: TRBJ2-3
abundance: few
d_gene: NA

CDR3aa: CASSAVETQYF
CDR3nt: TGTGCCAGCAGTGCGGTAGAGACCCAGTACTTC
v_gene: TRBV25-1
j_gene: TRBJ2-5
abundance: NA
d_gene: NA

CDR3aa: CASSYRSGASYEQYF
CDR3nt: TGTGCCAGCAGTTACCGCAGCGGGGCCTCCTACGAGCAGTACTTC
v_gene: TRBV6-5
j_gene: TRBJ2-7
abundance: NA
d_gene: TRBD2

CDR3aa: CAWSEPGTGRVGELFF
CDR3nt: TGTGCCTGGAGTGAACCCGGGACAGGGCGGGTCGGGGAGCTGTTTTTT
v_gene: TRBV30
j_gene: TRBJ2-2
abundance: once
d_gene: TRBD1

CDR3aa: CASSLFYDYGYTF
CDR3nt: TGTGCCAGCAGCTTATTCTATGACTATGGCTACACCTTC
v_gene: TRBV7-8
j_gene: TRBJ1-2
abundance: NA
d_gene: NA

CDR3aa: CATRTGVDTGELFF
CDR3nt: TGTGCCACCCGGACAGGGGTGGACACCGGGGAGCTGTTTTTT
v_gene: TRBV28
j_gene: TRBJ2-2
abundance: NA
d_gene: TRBD1

CDR3aa: CASSPPGRGSIYTQYF
CDR3nt: TGTGCCAGCAGCCCCCCCGGTCGCGGGTCGATCTATACGCAGTATTTT
v_gene: TRBV4-2
j_gene: TRBJ2-3
abundance: NA
d_gene: NA

CDR3aa: CASSLMAGGYNEQFF
CDR3nt: TGCGCCAGCAGCTTGATGGCGGGAGGGTACAATGAGCAGTTCTTC
v_gene: TRBV5-1
j_gene: TRBJ2-1
abundance: NA
d_gene: TRBD2

CDR3aa: CASSLVGGNQPQHF
CDR3nt: TGTGCCAGCAGCTTAGTCGGTGGCAATCAGCCCCAGCATTTT
v_gene: TRBV7-2
j_gene: TRBJ1-5
abundance: NA
d_gene: NA

CDR3aa: CASSLAGVTTDTQYF
CDR3nt: TGTGCCAGCAGCTTAGCAGGAGTTACCACAGATACGCAGTATTTT
v_gene: TRBV11-1
j_gene: TRBJ2-3
abundance: NA
d_gene: NA

CDR3aa: CASSIAGNGLYEQYF
CDR3nt: TGTGCCAGTAGTATAGCAGGGAACGGCTTATACGAGCAGTACTTC
v_gene: TRBV19
j_gene: TRBJ2-7
abundance: NA
d_gene: NA

CDR3aa: CASSGSGRGNEQFF
CDR3nt: TGCGCCAGCAGCGGTTCGGGCAGGGGGAATGAGCAGTTCTTC
v_gene: TRBV5-1
j_gene: TRBJ2-1
abundance: medium-sized
d_gene: TRBD1

CDR3aa: CASSDRVVTEGYTF
CDR3nt: TGTGCCAGCTCTGACAGGGTAGTGACGGAAGGCTACACCTTC
v_gene: TRBV28
j_gene: TRBJ1-2
abundance: NA
d_gene: TRBD1

CDR3aa: CASSLRGTSGSRDTQYF
CDR3nt: TGTGCCAGCAGCCTGCGCGGGACTAGCGGGAGCCGAGATACGCAGTATTTT
v_gene: TRBV7-2
j_gene: TRBJ2-3
abundance: NA
d_gene: TRBD2

CDR3aa: CASSFRLATDTQYF
CDR3nt: TGTGCCAGCAGCTTCCGGCTAGCTACGGATACGCAGTATTTT
v_gene: TRBV7-2
j_gene: TRBJ2-3
abundance: few
d_gene: NA

CDR3aa: CAISVGQGGVYEQYF
CDR3nt: TGTGCCATCAGTGTGGGACAGGGGGGCGTCTACGAGCAGTACTTC
v_gene: TRBV10-3
j_gene: TRBJ2-7
abundance: NA
d_gene: TRBD1

CDR3aa: CASSSGLASREQFF
CDR3nt: TGTGCCAGCAGTTCGGGACTAGCATCAAGAGAGCAGTTCTTC
v_gene: TRBV27
j_gene: TRBJ2-1
abundance: NA
d_gene: TRBD2

CDR3aa: CASSLVEGTSWSYEQYF
CDR3nt: TGTGCCAGCAGCTTAGTTGAGGGGACTAGCTGGTCCTACGAGCAGTACTTC
v_gene: TRBV7-2
j_gene: TRBJ2-7
abundance: NA
d_gene: TRBD2

CDR3aa: CASSFSGRAFNEQFF
CDR3nt: TGTGCCAGCAGTTTTAGCGGGAGGGCCTTCAATGAGCAGTTCTTC
v_gene: TRBV28
j_gene: TRBJ2-1
abundance: NA
d_gene: TRBD2

CDR3aa: CASRLAGAIEQFF
CDR3nt: TGTGCCAGCAGACTAGCGGGAGCGATTGAGCAGTTCTTC
v_gene: TRBV7-8
j_gene: TRBJ2-1
abundance: NA
d_gene: TRBD2

CDR3aa: CASSRQNSPLHF
CDR3nt: TGTGCCAGCAGCCGACAAAATTCACCCCTCCACTTT
v_gene: TRBV7-9
j_gene: TRBJ1-6
abundance: NA
d_gene: NA

CDR3aa: CASSNYRGSEQFF
CDR3nt: TGTGCCAGCAGCAACTACAGGGGTAGTGAGCAGTTCTTC
v_gene: TRBV7-2
j_gene: TRBJ2-1
abundance: NA
d_gene: TRBD1

CDR3aa: CASGDRPDYEQYF
CDR3nt: TGCGCCAGCGGCGACAGGCCTGATTACGAGCAGTACTTC
v_gene: TRBV5-1
j_gene: TRBJ2-7
abundance: NA
d_gene: NA

CDR3aa: CASSVRAFGNTEAFF
CDR3nt: TGTGCCAGCAGCGTCAGGGCTTTCGGGAACACTGAAGCTTTCTTT
v_gene: TRBV7-2
j_gene: TRBJ1-1
abundance: NA
d_gene: NA

CDR3aa: CASSLAVTSGQETQYF
CDR3nt: TGCGCCAGCAGCTTGGCCGTGACTAGCGGGCAAGAGACCCAGTACTTC
v_gene: TRBV5-1
j_gene: TRBJ2-5
abundance: NA
d_gene: TRBD2

CDR3aa: CASSQDLQSYEQYF
CDR3nt: TGTGCCAGCAGCCAAGATCTACAGTCCTACGAGCAGTACTTC
v_gene: TRBV14
j_gene: TRBJ2-7
abundance: once
d_gene: NA

CDR3aa: CATGTENYEQYF
CDR3nt: TGTGCTACCGGGACAGAGAACTACGAGCAGTACTTC
v_gene: TRBV19
j_gene: TRBJ2-7
abundance: few
d_gene: TRBD1

CDR3aa: CASSTSLGVNEQFF
CDR3nt: TGTGCCAGCAGTACTAGTTTAGGAGTTAATGAGCAGTTCTTC
v_gene: TRBV28
j_gene: TRBJ2-1
abundance: few
d_gene: NA

CDR3aa: CASSPRTGVYQPQHF
CDR3nt: TGTGCCAGTAGCCCCCGGACAGGGGTATATCAGCCCCAGCATTTT
v_gene: TRBV19
j_gene: TRBJ1-5
abundance: NA
d_gene: TRBD1

CDR3aa: CASSFRPTGGAGNQPQHF
CDR3nt: TGTGCCAGCAGCTTCCGGCCGACAGGGGGCGCGGGCAATCAGCCCCAGCATTTT
v_gene: TRBV7-2
j_gene: TRBJ1-5
abundance: few
d_gene: TRBD1

CDR3aa: CASSPVLAGGGNEQFF
CDR3nt: TGTGCCAGCAGTCCCGTACTAGCGGGAGGGGGCAATGAGCAGTTCTTC
v_gene: TRBV28
j_gene: TRBJ2-1
abundance: few
d_gene: TRBD2

CDR3aa: CASSQDPGLAGASNEQFF
CDR3nt: TGCGCCAGCAGCCAAGATCCCGGACTAGCGGGAGCTTCAAATGAGCAGTTCTTC
v_gene: TRBV4-3
j_gene: TRBJ2-1
abundance: few
d_gene: TRBD2

CDR3aa: CSAQITGELFF
CDR3nt: TGCAGCGCCCAGATTACCGGGGAGCTGTTTTTT
v_gene: TRBV29-1
j_gene: TRBJ2-2
abundance: NA
d_gene: NA